This T cell receptor beta chain is from a study of blood T cell repertoires in COVID-19. Study in general: Donors in the United States, Italy and Spain gave samples during acute or convalescent COVID-19.

Original processing methods: Counts of nucleated cells, estimated from reference gene primer amplification, were obtained. This table comes from immunoSEQ multiplex PCR, and its TCRdb copy is limited to in-frame clones, with some not included. That table is the source of V, J and clone size, and D and trimming were worked out from the DNA. The sample lists about 230,000 clones; around 84% were seen once. The sequence derives from a man aged 40-49 years with acute or convalescent COVID-19. Sequenced input: peripheral blood.

CDR3 sequence (DNA): TGTGCCAGCAGCTTAGTCCGGGGGGCTAACTATGGCTACACCTTC. Its protein is CASSLVRGANYGYTF. This rearrangement joins TRBV11-2 to TRBJ1-2, with TRBD1 as a possible D gene (5 bases). Per germline, CDR1 SGHAT and CDR2 FQNNGV. Trimming pared 1 base from V and 0 bases from J, leaving 9 bases between. The CDR3 is made up of 15 amino acids.